This T cell receptor (beta chain) originates from a study of blood T cell repertoires in COVID-19. Whole-study context: PBMCs, B-cell-depleted T cells, or T cells provided the cDNA or gDNA that made up the material.

TCRdb's table, derived via immunoSEQ multiplex PCR, lists solely in-frame clones and lacks some. This table holds fewer than 300,000 clones, approximately 90% found once. The CDR3 length is 16 residues. V dropped 1 base and J dropped 2 bases, with 12 bases sitting between them. Germline V CDR1 and CDR2: LNHDA, SQIVND (reference sequence). Followed over time, Seattle patients had been enrolled while infection was active. The genes are TRBV19 and TRBJ2-1; D perhaps matches TRBD1 (5 bases). The source material was peripheral blood. The sequence derives from a man in his fifties with COVID-19, enrolled during active disease. The CDR3 reads CASSIARTPTYNEQFF. The CDR3 DNA reads TGTGCCAGTAGTATAGCTCGGACACCGACCTACAATGAGCAGTTCTTC.